The next 12 T cell receptor beta chains were all read from a single sample in a study of T cell repertoires in cytomegalovirus infection. Antigens of these TCRs are unknown. TCRdb reanalysed the reads using MiXCR and keeps one entry per CDR3 protein. The sample carries about 470,000 distinct CDR3 sequences, roughly 46% recorded once. The input for sequencing was cultured PBMCs, taken from culture after CMV antigen stimulation. The receptors come from a human donor in good health (CMV status not recorded). Some clones in this sample may be carry-over from other donors' samples.

The chain couples TRBV19 to TRBJ1-1; 9 bases align to TRBD1. Germline V gene data show CDR1 as LNHDA and CDR2 as SQIVND (reference sequence). J was trimmed by 3 bases and V by 10 bases; bases with no gene match: 9. The CDR3 runs 14 residues. The CDR3 region has the DNA TGTGCCACCAAGACAGGGGGGGAGTACACTGAAGCTTTCTTT. Amino acid sequence: CATKTGGEYTEAFF.

This clonotype was recorded once. The chain is built from TRBV7-6 and TRBJ2-1; 8 nucleotides match TRBD1. There are 16 residues in the CDR3. V was clipped by 4 bases and J by 8 bases; unmatched bases: 13. Germline V gives CDR1 SGHVS, CDR2 FNYEAQ. CDR3 coding DNA: TGTGCCAGCAGCTCTGGACAGGGAATGCGTGGCCATGAGCAGTTCTTC. It specifies CASSSGQGMRGHEQFF.

This clonotype turned up a few times. The chain uses TRBV7-2 and TRBJ2-1, with 9 bases identical to TRBD2. This CDR3 contains 17 residues. J lost 9 bases, V lost 3 bases, and 15 bases had no gene match. Germline CDR1 and CDR2: SGHTA and FQGNSA. As DNA, the CDR3 is TGTGCCAGCAGCTTGGCCCTCTCCGGGACTAGCATCAGTGAGCAGTTCTTC. Translating gives CASSLALSGTSISEQFF.

The chain links TRBV7-8 to TRBJ2-2; 9 bases line up with TRBD2. The V segment lost 11 bases and the J segment 7 bases; nucleotides outside the gene matches: 17. Germline V gives CDR1 SGHVS, CDR2 FQNEAQ. There are 16 residues in the CDR3. CDR3: CAAKKAGGRYFGELFF. CDR3 sequence (DNA): TGTGCCGCAAAGAAGGCGGGAGGGCGATATTTCGGGGAGCTGTTTTTT. The complete variable domain, with remaining parts taken from reference TRBV7-8 and TRBJ2-2, reads GAGVSQSPRYKVAKRGQDVALRCDPISGHVSLFWYQQALGQGPEFLTYFQNEAQLDKSGLPSDRFFAERPEGSVSTLKIQRTQQEDSAVYLCAAKKAGGRYFGELFFGEGSRLTVL.

The chain combines TRBV20-1 with TRBJ2-6; D gene uncertain. The germline V gene has CDR1 DFQATT and CDR2 SNEGSKA (reference sequence). Trimming stripped 3 bases from V and 5 bases from J, with 11 bases between. The CDR3 is made up of 14 amino acids. CDR3 sequence (DNA): TGCAGTGCTAGGGTAGGGCCTAGGGCCAACGTCCTGACTTTC. It encodes CSARVGPRANVLTF.

The rearrangement uses TRBV7-8 and TRBJ1-5; maybe TRBD1 (5 bases). Germline values: CDR1 SGHVS, CDR2 FQNEAQ. The CDR3 runs 19 residues. V lost 4 bases and J lost 0, with 22 bases in between. The CDR3 spells CASSYQGHRLGYSNQPQHF. CDR3 in DNA: TGTGCCAGCAGCTACCAAGGGCACAGGCTTGGGTATAGCAATCAGCCCCAGCATTTT.

The sample holds many counts of this clonotype. The rearrangement links TRBV7-6 to TRBJ2-5, with TRBD2 matching 10 bases. The V and J ends lost 7 bases and 3 bases, in that order; junction bases with no gene match: 8. The germline gives CDR1 SGHVS, CDR2 FNYEAQ. The CDR3 length is 15 residues. The CDR3 bases are TGTGCCAGCACCGCCGGGCTAGCGGGAGAAGAGACCCAGTACTTC. Translated: CASTAGLAGEETQYF.

This clonotype appeared a few times. This chain joins TRBV12-3 or TRBV12-4 and TRBJ2-3, with a weak D call TRBD2 (6 bases). CDR3 length: 15 residues. V gave up 6 bases and J gave up 1 base, with 14 bases separating them. CDR3 DNA sequence: TGTGCCAGCAGCCCGTCGGAGGGGCGCACAGATACGCAGTATTTT. As protein: CASSPSEGRTDTQYF.

This clonotype was counted a few times. CDR3 in DNA: TGTGCCAGTAGTAGGAGGGGGTGGTACAATGAGCAGTTCTTC. It translates to CASSRRGWYNEQFF. The rearrangement uses TRBV19 and TRBJ2-1; the D call may be TRBD1 or TRBD2 (6 bases each). There are 14 residues in the CDR3. From germline, CDR1 is LNHDA and CDR2 SQIVND (reference sequence). V was trimmed by 4 bases and J by 4 bases, leaving 11 bases between them.

In this sample, this clonotype turned up a few times. The chain recombines TRBV20-1 with TRBJ2-5; tentative D call: TRBD2 (7 bases). Germline V lookup: CDR1 DFQATT, CDR2 SNEGSKA (reference sequence). The CDR3 covers 15 residues. Trimming removed 6 bases from V and 5 bases from J, with 22 bases in between. CDR3 nucleotide sequence: TGCAGTGCGCCTCTTGTCGGGGGGCGTCGGGAGACCCAGTACTTC. Its protein product is CSAPLVGGRRETQYF.

The J gene is TRBJ1-6, the V gene TRBV15, with unresolved D. This CDR3 is built from 18 residues. The V and J ends lost 0 bases and 7 bases respectively, with 19 bases between them. The V gene's germline CDR1 is LNHNV and CDR2 YYDKDF (reference sequence). CDR3: CATSRELLGQLRNSPLHF. In DNA, the CDR3 is TGTGCCACCAGCAGAGAGTTGTTAGGGCAACTCCGGAATTCACCCCTCCACTTT. The variable domain in full, with the rest retrieved from reference TRBV15 and TRBJ1-6, is DAMVIQNPRYQVTQFGKPVTLSCSQTLNHNVMYWYQQKSSQAPKLLFHYYDKDFNNEADTPDNFQSRRPNTSFCFLDIRSPGLGDTAMYLCATSRELLGQLRNSPLHFGNGTRLTVT.

This clonotype showed up just a few times. The V gene is TRBV7-2, the J gene TRBJ2-1; 10 bases are shared with TRBD2. Germline V gives CDR1 SGHTA, CDR2 FQGNSA. Trimming removed 4 bases from V and 2 bases from J; junction bases left unmatched: 5. The CDR3 sequence is 16 residues long. CDR3 sequence (DNA): TGTGCCAGCAGCTCTCCCAGCGGGGGGGCCTACAATGAGCAGTTCTTC. Its protein product is CASSSPSGGAYNEQFF.